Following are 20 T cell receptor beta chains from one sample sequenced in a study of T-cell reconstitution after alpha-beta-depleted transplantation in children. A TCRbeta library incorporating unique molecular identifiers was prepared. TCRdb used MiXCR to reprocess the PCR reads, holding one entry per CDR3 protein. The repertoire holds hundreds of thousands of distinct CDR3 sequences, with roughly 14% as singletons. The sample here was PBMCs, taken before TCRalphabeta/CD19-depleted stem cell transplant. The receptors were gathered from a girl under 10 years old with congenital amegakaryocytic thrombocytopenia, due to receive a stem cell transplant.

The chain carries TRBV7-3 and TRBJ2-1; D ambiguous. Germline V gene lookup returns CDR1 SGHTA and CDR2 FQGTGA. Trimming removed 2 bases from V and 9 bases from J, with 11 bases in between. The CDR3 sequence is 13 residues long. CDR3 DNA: TGTGCCAGCAGCTTAGACCCACGCAGTGAGCAGTTCTTC. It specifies CASSLDPRSEQFF.

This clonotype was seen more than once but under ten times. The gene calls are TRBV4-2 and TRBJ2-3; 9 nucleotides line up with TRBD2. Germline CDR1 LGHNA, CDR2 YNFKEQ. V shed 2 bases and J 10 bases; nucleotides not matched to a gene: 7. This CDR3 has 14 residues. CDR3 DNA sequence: TGTGCCAGCAGCCAAACCGGGACTAGCTGGCCGCAGTATTTT. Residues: CASSQTGTSWPQYF.

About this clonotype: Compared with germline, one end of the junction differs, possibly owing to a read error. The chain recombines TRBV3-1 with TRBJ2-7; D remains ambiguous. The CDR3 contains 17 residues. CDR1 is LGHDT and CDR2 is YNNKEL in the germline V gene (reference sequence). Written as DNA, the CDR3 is TGTGCCACCAGCCAAGTGGGTGGACCCATCCCCTCCTACGAGCAGTACTTC. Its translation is CATSQVGGPIPSYEQYF.

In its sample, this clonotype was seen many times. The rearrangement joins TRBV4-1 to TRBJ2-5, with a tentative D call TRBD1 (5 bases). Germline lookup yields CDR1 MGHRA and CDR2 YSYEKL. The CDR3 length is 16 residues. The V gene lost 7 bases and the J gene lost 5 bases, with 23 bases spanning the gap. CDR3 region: CASTPLASGYVETQYF. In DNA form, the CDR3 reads TGCGCCAGCACCCCGTTGGCTTCAGGGTATGTGGAGACCCAGTACTTC.

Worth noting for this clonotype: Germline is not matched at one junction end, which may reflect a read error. CDR3 in amino acids: CDSAEGRTSQNIQYF. In DNA form, the CDR3 reads TGTGACAGCGCGGAAGGGAGGACTAGCCAAAACATTCAGTACTTC. The gene calls are TRBV28 and TRBJ2-4, with 8 positions matching TRBD2. This CDR3 contains 15 residues. The V gene's germline CDR1 is MDHEN and CDR2 SYDVKM.

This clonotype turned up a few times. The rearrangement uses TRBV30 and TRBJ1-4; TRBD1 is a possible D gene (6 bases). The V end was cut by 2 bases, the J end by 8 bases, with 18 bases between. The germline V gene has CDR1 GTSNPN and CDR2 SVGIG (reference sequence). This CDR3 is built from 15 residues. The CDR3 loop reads CAWSPPYQGREKLFF. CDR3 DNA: TGTGCCTGGAGTCCTCCTTACCAGGGGAGGGAAAAACTGTTTTTT.

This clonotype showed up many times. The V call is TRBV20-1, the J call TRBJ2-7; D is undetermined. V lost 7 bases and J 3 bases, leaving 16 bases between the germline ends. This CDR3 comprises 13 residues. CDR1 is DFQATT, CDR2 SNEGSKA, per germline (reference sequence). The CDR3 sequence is CSVPVGPYYEQYF. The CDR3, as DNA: TGCAGTGTCCCAGTTGGGCCATACTACGAGCAGTACTTC.

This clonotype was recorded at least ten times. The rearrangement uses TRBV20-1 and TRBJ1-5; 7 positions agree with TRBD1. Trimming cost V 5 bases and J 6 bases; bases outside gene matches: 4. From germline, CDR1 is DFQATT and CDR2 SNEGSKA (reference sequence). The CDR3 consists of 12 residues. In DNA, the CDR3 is TGCAGTGCTCTTCAGGGGGGTCAGCCCCAGCATTTT. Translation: CSALQGGQPQHF.

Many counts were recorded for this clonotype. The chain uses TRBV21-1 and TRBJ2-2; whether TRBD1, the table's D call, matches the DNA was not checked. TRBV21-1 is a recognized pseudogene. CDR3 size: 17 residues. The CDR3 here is CASSLKSGQTNTGELFF. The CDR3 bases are TGTGCCAGCAGCCTCAAGTCAGGGCAGACGAACACCGGGGAGCTGTTTTTT.

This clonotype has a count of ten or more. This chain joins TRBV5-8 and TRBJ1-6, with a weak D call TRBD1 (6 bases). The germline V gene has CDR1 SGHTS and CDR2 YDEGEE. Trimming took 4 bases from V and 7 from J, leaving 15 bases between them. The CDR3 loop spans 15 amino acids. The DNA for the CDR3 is TGTGCCAGCAGCGCAATGACAGGCCCCAATTCACCCCTCCACTTT. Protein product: CASSAMTGPNSPLHF.

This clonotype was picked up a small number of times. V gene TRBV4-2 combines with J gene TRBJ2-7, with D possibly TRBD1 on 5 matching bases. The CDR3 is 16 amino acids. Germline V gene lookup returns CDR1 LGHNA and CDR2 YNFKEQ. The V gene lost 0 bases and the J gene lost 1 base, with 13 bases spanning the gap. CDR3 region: CASSQEGWGRSYEQYF. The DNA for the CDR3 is TGTGCCAGCAGCCAAGAAGGGTGGGGCAGATCCTACGAGCAGTACTTC.

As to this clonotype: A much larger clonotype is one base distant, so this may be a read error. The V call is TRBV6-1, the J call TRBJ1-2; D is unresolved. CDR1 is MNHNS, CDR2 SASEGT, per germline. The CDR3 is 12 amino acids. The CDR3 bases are TGTGCCATCAGTGTCAGAAACTATGGCTACACCTTC. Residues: CAISVRNYGYTF.

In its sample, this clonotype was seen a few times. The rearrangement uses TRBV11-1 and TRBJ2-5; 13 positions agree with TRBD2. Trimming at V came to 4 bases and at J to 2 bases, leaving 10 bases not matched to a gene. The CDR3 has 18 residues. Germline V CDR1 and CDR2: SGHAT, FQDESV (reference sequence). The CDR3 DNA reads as TGTGCCAGCAGCTCCCAACTAGCGGGAGGGAAGAATCAAGAGACCCAGTACTTC. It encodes CASSSQLAGGKNQETQYF.

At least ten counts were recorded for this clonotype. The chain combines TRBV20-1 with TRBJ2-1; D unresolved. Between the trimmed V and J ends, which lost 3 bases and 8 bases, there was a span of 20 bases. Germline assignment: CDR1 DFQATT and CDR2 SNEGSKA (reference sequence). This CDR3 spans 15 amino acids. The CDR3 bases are TGCAGTGCTAGGAGTGCCCCTTGGATGTTAGATGAGCAGTTCTTC. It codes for CSARSAPWMLDEQFF.

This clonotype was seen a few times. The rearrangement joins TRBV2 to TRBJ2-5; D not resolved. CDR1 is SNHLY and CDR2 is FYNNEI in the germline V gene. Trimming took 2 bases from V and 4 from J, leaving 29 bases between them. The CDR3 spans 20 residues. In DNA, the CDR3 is TGTGCCAGCAGTGAAAGGCCGATAGGATTCGGGCGGTGGGTCAGAGAGACCCAGTACTTC. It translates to CASSERPIGFGRWVRETQYF.

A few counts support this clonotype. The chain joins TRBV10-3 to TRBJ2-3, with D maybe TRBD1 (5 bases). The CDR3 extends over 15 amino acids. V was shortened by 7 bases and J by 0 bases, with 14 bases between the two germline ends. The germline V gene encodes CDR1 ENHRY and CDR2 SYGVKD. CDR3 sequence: CAIKGQGSSTDTQYF. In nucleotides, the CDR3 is TGTGCCATCAAGGGCCAGGGTAGCAGCACAGATACGCAGTATTTT.

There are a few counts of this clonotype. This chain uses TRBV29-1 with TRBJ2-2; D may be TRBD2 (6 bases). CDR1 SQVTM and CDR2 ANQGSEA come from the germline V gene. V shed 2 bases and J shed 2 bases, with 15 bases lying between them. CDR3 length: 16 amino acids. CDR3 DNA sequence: TGCAGCGTTGAATTTAAGACAGCGGGTAACACCGGGGAGCTGTTTTTT. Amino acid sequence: CSVEFKTAGNTGELFF.

In nucleotides, the CDR3 is TGCGCCAGCAGCTTGCAGGCGGGAGTCGGAGAGACCCAGTACTTC. This translates into CASSLQAGVGETQYF. The rearrangement uses TRBV5-1 and TRBJ2-5, with 7 nucleotides matching TRBD2. Germline loops: CDR1 SGHRS, CDR2 YFSETQ. V trimming: 1 base; J trimming: 4 bases; junction bases outside the gene matches: 7. CDR3 length: 15 residues.

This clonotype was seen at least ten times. CDR3 in amino acids: CASSLAVQNTEAFF. The DNA of the CDR3 is TGCGCCAGCAGCTTGGCCGTGCAGAACACTGAAGCTTTCTTT. The chain couples TRBV5-1 to TRBJ1-1; D is undetermined. Germline loops: CDR1 SGHRS, CDR2 YFSETQ. This CDR3 comprises 14 residues. V was trimmed by 0 bases and J by 1 base, leaving 7 bases between them.

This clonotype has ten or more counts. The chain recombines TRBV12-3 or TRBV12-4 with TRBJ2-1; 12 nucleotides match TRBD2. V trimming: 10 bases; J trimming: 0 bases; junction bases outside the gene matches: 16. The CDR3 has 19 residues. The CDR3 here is CAIATPLAGGPSSYNEQFF. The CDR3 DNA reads TGTGCCATCGCGACCCCTCTAGCGGGAGGGCCCAGCTCCTACAATGAGCAGTTCTTC.